Below, 14 T cell receptor beta chains from the same sample are listed, as sequenced in a study of blood T cell repertoires in COVID-19. Sequencing used immunoSEQ multiplex PCR; TCRdb keeps in-frame clones, though not all of them. Here the sample spans approximately 130,000 clones, 84% being singletons. The sequenced sample was peripheral blood. These receptors originate from a human donor in a cohort sampled during active COVID-19.

In its sample, this clone was seen a few times. This chain connects TRBV19 to TRBJ1-2; D is possibly TRBD1 (6 bases). The germline V and J ends were trimmed by 2 bases and 3 bases, with 16 bases remaining between them. Germline CDR1 LNHDA, CDR2 SQIVND (reference sequence). The CDR3 runs to 16 residues. CDR3 nucleotide sequence: TGTGCCAGTAGTATACCTATAAGGGACAAGCACTATGGCTACACCTTC. It specifies CASSIPIRDKHYGYTF.

The chain uses TRBV10-3 and TRBJ1-1; D uncertain. Germline V CDR1 and CDR2: ENHRY, SYGVKD. The V end was cut by 0 bases, the J end by 0 bases, with 8 bases between. The CDR3 is made up of 15 amino acids. CDR3 protein: CAISESNNMNTEAFF. The CDR3 coding sequence is TGTGCCATCAGTGAGTCGAACAATATGAACACTGAAGCTTTCTTT.

This clone was detected once. The J gene is TRBJ2-1, the V gene TRBV18; TRBD2 matches 7 bases. There are 15 residues in the CDR3. Unmatched junction bases numbered 8, after V lost 0 bases and J lost 9 bases. Germline-derived CDR1 and CDR2 are KGHSH and LQKENI. CDR3 amino acids: CASSPPVRGTGEQFF. In DNA form, the CDR3 reads TGTGCCAGCTCACCACCGGTGCGGGGGACCGGTGAGCAGTTCTTC.

This clone turned up a few times. V gene TRBV5-1 combines with J gene TRBJ1-1, with 12 bases matching TRBD1. This CDR3 has 17 residues. Per germline, CDR1 SGHRS and CDR2 YFSETQ. Trimming removed 3 bases from V and 0 bases from J; junction bases left unmatched: 6. The CDR3 DNA follows: TGCGCCAGCAGCTCCTCGGGACAGGGGGCGATGAACACTGAAGCTTTCTTT. It encodes CASSSSGQGAMNTEAFF.

This chain uses TRBV9 with TRBJ2-3; no clear D. This CDR3 has 13 amino acids. V was shortened by 0 bases and J by 6 bases, with 8 bases between the two germline ends. CDR1 and CDR2 from the germline V gene are SGDLS and YYNGEE. Here the CDR3 reads CASSVGLSDTQYF. CDR3 in DNA: TGTGCCAGCAGCGTAGGACTCTCGGATACGCAGTATTTT.

The V gene is TRBV18, the J gene TRBJ2-5, with TRBD2 as a possible D gene (5 bases). CDR3 length equals 13 residues. V shed 4 bases and J shed 5 bases, with 11 bases lying between them. The germline V gene has CDR1 KGHSH and CDR2 LQKENI. The CDR3 loop reads CASSREGGETQYF. Here the CDR3 DNA reads TGTGCCAGCTCACGTGAGGGTGGGGAGACCCAGTACTTC.

Only a few counts were recorded for this clone. The genes are TRBV9 and TRBJ2-2, with a weak D call TRBD1 (5 bases). V lost 2 bases and J 0 bases, leaving 8 bases between the germline ends. Germline V gene lookup returns CDR1 SGDLS and CDR2 YYNGEE. The CDR3 totals 15 residues. The CDR3 region is CASSVGRTNTGELFF. The CDR3 DNA follows: TGTGCCAGCAGCGTGGGGCGTACGAACACCGGGGAGCTGTTTTTT. The whole variable domain, filled in from reference TRBV9 and TRBJ2-2, reads DSGVTQTPKHLITATGQRVTLRCSPRSGDLSVYWYQQSLDQGLQFLIQYYNGEERAKGNILERFSAQQFPDLHSELNLSSLELGDSALYFCASSVGRTNTGELFFGEGSRLTVL.

In the case of this clone: The identical CDR3 is also encoded by other nucleotide sequences in the sample. This rearrangement joins TRBV7-9 to TRBJ1-1, with D perhaps TRBD1 (6 bases). V shed 6 bases and J shed 3 bases, with 14 bases lying between them. Germline V gene sequence: CDR1 SEHNR, CDR2 FQNEAQ (reference sequence). CDR3 length: 14 amino acids. The CDR3 reads CASSLPGADTEAFF. CDR3 nucleotide sequence: TGTGCCAGCAGTCTTCCAGGGGCGGACACTGAAGCTTTCTTT.

J is TRBJ2-3 and V is TRBV6-5, with D possibly TRBD2 on 6 matching bases. Deletions cut 8 bases from V and 5 bases from J, with 20 bases between. There are 15 residues in the CDR3. Per the germline V gene, CDR1 is MNHEY and CDR2 is SVGAGI. The CDR3 DNA reads as TGTGCCAGCGTCCCTGGGGTGGGGGGAGGAGATACGCAGTATTTT. This codes for CASVPGVGGGDTQYF.

The table lists this clone with many counts. The chain is built from TRBV18 and TRBJ2-7; 9 bases line up with TRBD1. CDR1 is KGHSH, CDR2 LQKENI, per germline. CDR3 size: 13 residues. J lost 3 bases, V lost 3 bases, and 0 bases had no gene match. In DNA form, the CDR3 reads TGTGCCAGCTCACCGACAGGGGGCTACGAGCAGTACTTC. Protein: CASSPTGGYEQYF.

The table lists this clone with a count of one. The CDR3 region is CASSHGTGSYQPQHF. The CDR3 DNA is TGTGCCAGCAGCCACGGGACAGGATCTTATCAGCCCCAGCATTTT. The V gene is TRBV11-2, the J gene TRBJ1-5; 8 bases map to TRBD1. The V gene end was trimmed by 5 bases and the J gene end by 5 bases; junction bases not matched to a gene: 8. Per germline, CDR1 SGHAT and CDR2 FQNNGV. The CDR3 has 15 residues.

The rearrangement uses TRBV6-2 or TRBV6-3 and TRBJ1-2; D is uncertain. Deletions cut 3 bases from V and 4 bases from J, with 12 bases between. Germline CDR1 and CDR2: MNHEY and SVGEGT. This CDR3 has 14 residues. The CDR3 DNA is TGTGCCAGCAGTTATGAGGATCGGGGCTATGGCTACACCTTC. This encodes CASSYEDRGYGYTF.

The genes are TRBV4-1 and TRBJ1-1; D possibly corresponds to TRBD1 (5 bases). Germline V gene lookup returns CDR1 MGHRA and CDR2 YSYEKL. The CDR3 consists of 14 residues. The ends were cut back, 4 bases at V and 4 bases at J, with 13 bases in the middle. The CDR3 sequence: CASSLHPGGTEAFF. The DNA of the CDR3 is TGCGCCAGCAGCCTCCACCCGGGGGGCACTGAAGCTTTCTTT.

The genes are TRBV19 and TRBJ1-5; maybe TRBD1 (5 bases). V lost 3 bases and J 6 bases, leaving 15 bases between the germline ends. The CDR3 has 15 residues. In germline, CDR1 is LNHDA, CDR2 SQIVND (reference sequence). The DNA for the CDR3 is TGTGCCAGTAGTATCTTGGAGGGGTCGGTTCAGCCCCAGCATTTT. As protein: CASSILEGSVQPQHF.